A single sample gave rise to the 17 T cell receptor beta chains below, sequenced in a study of PD-1 blockade in classical Hodgkin lymphoma. Sequencing used immunoSEQ multiplex PCR; TCRdb keeps in-frame clones, though not all of them. There are about 98,000 clones in the sample; roughly 79% occur only once, and approximately 15% lies in the top ten. Each patient relapsed following autologous stem cell transplantation, and prior brentuximab vedotin exposure differed. Sequences were derived from peripheral blood mononuclear cells (PBMCs), sampled before the second cycle of nivolumab. The receptors shown here come from a human donor with classical Hodgkin lymphoma.

A few counts support this clone. This chain uses TRBV19 with TRBJ2-1; TRBD2 matches at 14 bases. The junction had 5 bases not matched to a gene; V was cut back by 8 bases and J by 8 bases. Germline assignment: CDR1 LNHDA and CDR2 SQIVND (reference sequence). CDR3 length: 14 residues. CDR3 sequence (DNA): TGTGCCAGTGCCGGGACTAGCGGGAGTTATGAGCAGTTCTTC. As protein: CASAGTSGSYEQFF. Based on the CDR3 plus reference TRBV19 and TRBJ2-1, the full variable domain is DGGITQSPKYLFRKEGQNVTLSCEQNLNHDAMYWYRQDPGQGLRLIYYSQIVNDFQKGDIAEGYSVSREKKESFPLTVTSAQKNPTAFYLCASAGTSGSYEQFFGPGTRLTVL.

V usage is TRBV28 and J usage is TRBJ2-5; D unresolved. V was trimmed by 2 bases and J by 5 bases, leaving 6 bases between them. The CDR3 consists of 12 residues. CDR1 MDHEN and CDR2 SYDVKM come from the germline V gene. CDR3 sequence: CASSLIRETQYF. In nucleotides, the CDR3 is TGTGCCAGCAGTTTAATCCGGGAGACCCAGTACTTC.

This chain uses TRBV6-5 with TRBJ2-7; the D gene could be TRBD1 or TRBD2 (6 bases each). V lost 4 bases, J lost 5 bases, and 18 bases lay in between. CDR1 MNHEY and CDR2 SVGAGI come from the germline V gene. The CDR3 totals 15 residues. DNA of the CDR3: TGTGCCAGCAGTTCCCCGGGGGCGCGAATCCACGAGCAGTACTTC. Protein: CASSSPGARIHEQYF.

This rearrangement joins TRBV10-3 to TRBJ2-7; D gene unclear. Germline CDR1 and CDR2: ENHRY and SYGVKD. Trimming removed 3 bases at V and 1 base at J, with 10 bases between. The CDR3 sequence is 14 residues long. CDR3 in amino acids: CAISESTSSYEQYF. DNA of the CDR3: TGTGCCATCAGTGAATCGACGTCGTCCTACGAGCAGTACTTC.

The chain joins TRBV5-8 to TRBJ2-2, with D tentatively TRBD2 (5 bases). Trimming took off 4 bases at V and 7 bases at J, with 23 bases between the two ends. The CDR3 runs to 17 residues. The germline V gene encodes CDR1 SGHTS and CDR2 YDEGEE. The CDR3 loop reads CASSPVWSGSWDGELFF. The CDR3 nucleotides read TGTGCCAGCAGCCCGGTGTGGAGTGGGAGCTGGGACGGGGAGCTGTTTTTT. The whole variable domain, remainder taken from reference TRBV5-8 and TRBJ2-2, is EAGVTQSPTHLIKTRGQQATLRCSPISGHTSVYWYQQALGLGLQFLLWYDEGEERNRGNFPPRFSGRQFPNYSSELNVNALELEDSALYLCASSPVWSGSWDGELFFGEGSRLTVL.

This clone was observed a few times. The chain employs TRBV6-6 and TRBJ2-4, with 9 bases matching TRBD2. V trimming: 6 bases; J trimming: 5 bases; junction bases outside the gene matches: 2. The CDR3 consists of 13 residues. Germline CDR1 MNHNY, CDR2 SVGAGI (reference sequence). CDR3 DNA sequence: TGTGCCAGCAGACCTAGCGGGGAAAACATTCAGTACTTC. It codes for CASRPSGENIQYF.

The V and J genes are TRBV5-1 and TRBJ1-1, with 7 nucleotides matching TRBD1. This CDR3 contains 16 residues. CDR1 and CDR2 (germline): SGHRS, YFSETQ. V dropped 5 bases and J dropped 3; count of bases not matched to a gene: 13. The CDR3 region has the DNA TGCGCCAGCAGGCCGACAGGGATTTGGCTAGACACTGAAGCTTTCTTT. It translates to CASRPTGIWLDTEAFF.

J is TRBJ2-3 and V is TRBV5-4; perhaps TRBD1 as D (5 bases). V was cut by 0 bases and J by 3 bases, with 5 bases left in between. Germline-derived CDR1 and CDR2 are SGHNT and YYREEE (reference sequence). The CDR3 has 13 amino acids. The CDR3 nucleotides are TGTGCCAGCAGCTTGGGACAGACAGATACGCAGTATTTT. Encoded protein: CASSLGQTDTQYF. Using reference TRBV5-4 and TRBJ2-3 for the parts outside the CDR3, the full variable domain is ETGVTQSPTHLIKTRGQQVTLRCSSQSGHNTVSWYQQALGQGPQFIFQYYREEENGRGNFPPRFSGLQFPNYSSELNVNALELDDSALYLCASSLGQTDTQYFGPGTRLTVL.

The V gene is TRBV4-1, the J gene TRBJ1-3; the match to TRBD1 covers 10 bases. J lost 2 bases, V lost 0 bases, and 7 bases had no gene match. Germline V gene sequence: CDR1 MGHRA, CDR2 YSYEKL. The CDR3 runs 18 residues. The CDR3 spells CASSQDPIGQGAGNTIYF. In DNA form, the CDR3 reads TGCGCCAGCAGCCAAGATCCGATCGGACAGGGGGCTGGAAACACCATATATTTT.

This sequence joins TRBV6-5 and TRBJ2-3; weak D call: TRBD1 (5 bases). Germline V gene lookup returns CDR1 MNHEY and CDR2 SVGAGI. Trimming cost V 2 bases and J 3 bases, with 9 bases left between them. The CDR3 has 14 residues. The CDR3 reads CASSYGQGTDTQYF. The DNA for the CDR3 is TGTGCCAGCAGTTACGGGCAGGGAACAGATACGCAGTATTTT.

The V gene is TRBV5-4, the J gene TRBJ2-2, with D perhaps TRBD1 (5 bases). Deletions cut 7 bases from V and 1 base from J, with 8 bases between. The CDR3 length is 13 residues. The germline V gene has CDR1 SGHNT and CDR2 YYREEE (reference sequence). The CDR3 is CASSGMNTGELFF. The CDR3 coding sequence is TGTGCCAGCTCAGGGATGAACACCGGGGAGCTGTTTTTT.

The rearrangement joins TRBV14 to TRBJ2-7; no firm D call. The CDR3 runs 13 residues. The germline V gene encodes CDR1 SGHDN and CDR2 FVKESK. The V gene lost 4 bases and the J gene lost 6 bases, with 13 bases spanning the gap. CDR3 sequence reads: CASSLRPSPEQYF. The CDR3 DNA follows: TGTGCCAGCAGCCTTCGGCCGTCCCCCGAGCAGTACTTC.

The V call is TRBV19, the J call TRBJ2-3; no reliable D call. This CDR3 has 14 amino acids. Germline CDR1 is LNHDA and CDR2 is SQIVND (reference sequence). The germline V and J ends were trimmed by 3 bases and 0 bases, with 7 bases remaining between them. CDR3 nucleotides: TGTGCCAGTAGTATCGACCGTAGCACAGATACGCAGTATTTT. Its protein product is CASSIDRSTDTQYF. The whole variable domain, filled in from reference TRBV19 and TRBJ2-3, reads DGGITQSPKYLFRKEGQNVTLSCEQNLNHDAMYWYRQDPGQGLRLIYYSQIVNDFQKGDIAEGYSVSREKKESFPLTVTSAQKNPTAFYLCASSIDRSTDTQYFGPGTRLTVL.

The chain recombines TRBV4-3 with TRBJ1-4, with no clear D. CDR1 and CDR2 from the germline V gene are LGHNA and YSLEER. Trimming took off 0 bases at V and 8 bases at J, with 7 bases between the two ends. There are 13 residues in the CDR3. The CDR3 nucleotides are TGCGCCAGCAGCCAAGAATTCCGAGAAAAACTGTTTTTT. Translating it yields CASSQEFREKLFF.

This chain uses TRBV5-6 with TRBJ2-1, with TRBD2 as a possible D gene (6 bases). Per the germline V gene, CDR1 is SGHDT and CDR2 is YYEEEE. This CDR3 is 15 amino acids long. V was trimmed by 0 bases and J by 2 bases, leaving 9 bases between them. CDR3 amino acids: CASSLGGTPYNEQFF. CDR3 bases: TGTGCCAGCAGCTTGGGGGGGACTCCCTACAATGAGCAGTTCTTC.

The V and J genes are TRBV4-1 and TRBJ2-7; perhaps D is TRBD1 or TRBD2 (9 bases each). The V gene lost 3 bases and the J gene lost 0 bases, with 24 bases spanning the gap. Germline values: CDR1 MGHRA, CDR2 YSYEKL. CDR3 length: 19 residues. For the CDR3, the DNA is TGCGCCAGCAGCCATAGGACAGGGGCAAGACTAGCGGCCTCCTACGAGCAGTACTTC. Translating gives CASSHRTGARLAASYEQYF.

The chain recombines TRBV19 with TRBJ2-3; 12 bases are a match to TRBD2. This CDR3 contains 16 residues. V gave up 5 bases and J gave up 5 bases; unmatched junction bases: 8. Germline V gives CDR1 LNHDA, CDR2 SQIVND (reference sequence). CDR3 sequence: CASSSPSGRARDTQYF. Here the CDR3 DNA reads TGTGCCAGTAGTTCGCCTAGCGGGAGGGCACGAGATACGCAGTATTTT. The full variable domain, with the rest looked up from reference TRBV19 and TRBJ2-3, is DGGITQSPKYLFRKEGQNVTLSCEQNLNHDAMYWYRQDPGQGLRLIYYSQIVNDFQKGDIAEGYSVSREKKESFPLTVTSAQKNPTAFYLCASSSPSGRARDTQYFGPGTRLTVL.